This T cell receptor beta chain derives from a study of cytomegalovirus exposure and HLA in healthy donors. Overall study: Of roughly 400 genotyped donors, around 86% grouped in the Caucasian-associated ancestry cluster. Findings and limits, study-wide: Among TCR beta chains, those listed as cytomegalovirus-associated numbered under 200. The Asian-associated ancestry cluster reportedly had fewer N-insertions than the approximately 700-donor mean in a later analysis.

Per the germline V gene, CDR1 is SGHRS and CDR2 is YFSETQ. The CDR3 spans 14 residues. V lost 5 bases and J 2 bases, leaving 13 bases between the germline ends. Vbeta (60) and Jbeta (13) primers were used in the PCR. TCRdb keeps only in-frame clones here, not all; method: immunoSEQ multiplex PCR. In the table there are approximately 160,000 clones, roughly 71% of which are singletons. This clone was recorded a few times. What it binds is not known. The sequenced material came from PBMCs. The rearrangement joins TRBV5-1 to TRBJ1-1, with D perhaps TRBD1 (6 bases). The TCR comes from a woman in her forties or fifties in good health and CMV-seropositive. The CDR3 protein is CASRLMTGNTEAFF. The CDR3 DNA is TGCGCCAGCAGACTAATGACAGGAAACACTGAAGCTTTCTTT.